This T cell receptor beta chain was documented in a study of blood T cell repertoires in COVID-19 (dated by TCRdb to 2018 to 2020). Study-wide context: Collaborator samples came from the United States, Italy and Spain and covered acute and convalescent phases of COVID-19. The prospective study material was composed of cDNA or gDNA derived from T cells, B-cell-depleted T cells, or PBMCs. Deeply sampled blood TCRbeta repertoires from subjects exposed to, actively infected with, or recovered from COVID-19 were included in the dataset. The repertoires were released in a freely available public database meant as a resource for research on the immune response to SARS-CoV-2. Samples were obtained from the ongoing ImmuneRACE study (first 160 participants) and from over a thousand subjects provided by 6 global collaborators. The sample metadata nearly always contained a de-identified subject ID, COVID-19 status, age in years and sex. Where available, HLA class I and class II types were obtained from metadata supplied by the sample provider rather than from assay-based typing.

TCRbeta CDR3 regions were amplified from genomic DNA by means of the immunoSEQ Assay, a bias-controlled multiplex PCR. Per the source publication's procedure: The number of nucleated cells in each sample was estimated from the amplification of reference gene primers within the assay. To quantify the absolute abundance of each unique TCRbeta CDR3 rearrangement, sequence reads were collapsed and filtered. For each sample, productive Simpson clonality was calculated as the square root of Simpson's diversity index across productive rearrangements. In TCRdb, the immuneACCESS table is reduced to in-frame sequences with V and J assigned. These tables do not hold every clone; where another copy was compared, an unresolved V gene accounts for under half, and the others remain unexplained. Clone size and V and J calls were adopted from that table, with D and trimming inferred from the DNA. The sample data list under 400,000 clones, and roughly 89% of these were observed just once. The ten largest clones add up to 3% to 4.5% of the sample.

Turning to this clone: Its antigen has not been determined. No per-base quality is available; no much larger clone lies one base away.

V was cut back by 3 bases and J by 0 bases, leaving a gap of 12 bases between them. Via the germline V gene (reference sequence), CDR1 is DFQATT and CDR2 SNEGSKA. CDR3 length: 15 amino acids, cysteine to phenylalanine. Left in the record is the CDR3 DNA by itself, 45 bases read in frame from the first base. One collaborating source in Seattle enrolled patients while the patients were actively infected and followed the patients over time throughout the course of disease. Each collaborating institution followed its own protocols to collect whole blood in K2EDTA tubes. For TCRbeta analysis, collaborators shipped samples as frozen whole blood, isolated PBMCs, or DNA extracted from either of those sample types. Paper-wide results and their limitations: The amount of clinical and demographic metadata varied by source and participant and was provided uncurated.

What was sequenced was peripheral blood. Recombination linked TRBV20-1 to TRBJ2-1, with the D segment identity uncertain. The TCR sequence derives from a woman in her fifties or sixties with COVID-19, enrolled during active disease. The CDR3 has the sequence CSASSSIGSYNEQFF. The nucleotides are TGCAGTGCTAGTTCAAGCATCGGCTCCTACAATGAGCAGTTCTTC.